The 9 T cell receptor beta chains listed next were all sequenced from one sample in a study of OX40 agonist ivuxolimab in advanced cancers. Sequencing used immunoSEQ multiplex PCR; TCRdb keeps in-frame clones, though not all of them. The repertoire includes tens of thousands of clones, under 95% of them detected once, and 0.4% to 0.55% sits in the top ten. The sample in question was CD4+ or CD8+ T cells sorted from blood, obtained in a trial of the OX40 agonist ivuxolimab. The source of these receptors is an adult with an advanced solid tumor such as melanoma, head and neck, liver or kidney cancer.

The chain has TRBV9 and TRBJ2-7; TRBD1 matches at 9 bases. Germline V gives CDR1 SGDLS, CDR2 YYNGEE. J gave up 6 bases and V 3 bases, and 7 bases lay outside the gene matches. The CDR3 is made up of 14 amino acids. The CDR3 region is CASSGGQGTLEQYF. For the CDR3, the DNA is TGTGCCAGCAGCGGGGGACAGGGAACCCTCGAGCAGTACTTC.

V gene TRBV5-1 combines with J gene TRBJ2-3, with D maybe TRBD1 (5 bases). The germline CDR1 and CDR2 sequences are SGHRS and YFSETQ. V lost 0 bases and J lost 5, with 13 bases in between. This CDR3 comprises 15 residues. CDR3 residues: CASSLAGQGEDTQYF. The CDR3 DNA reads TGCGCCAGCAGCTTGGCCGGTCAGGGTGAAGATACGCAGTATTTT.

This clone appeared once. CDR3 bases: TGTGCCAGCAGTTTAGAAGGTGGGGAGCAGTACTTC. Translating it yields CASSLEGGEQYF. The genes are TRBV27 and TRBJ2-7; D ambiguous. CDR1 is MNHEY, CDR2 SMNVEV, per germline (reference sequence). V was clipped by 2 bases and J by 7 bases, with 9 bases between them. CDR3 length equals 12 residues.

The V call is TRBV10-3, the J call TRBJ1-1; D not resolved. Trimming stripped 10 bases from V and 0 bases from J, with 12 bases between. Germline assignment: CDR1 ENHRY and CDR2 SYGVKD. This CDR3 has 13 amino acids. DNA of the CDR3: TGTGCCACGGTCAGAGAAATGAACACTGAAGCTTTCTTT. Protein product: CATVREMNTEAFF.

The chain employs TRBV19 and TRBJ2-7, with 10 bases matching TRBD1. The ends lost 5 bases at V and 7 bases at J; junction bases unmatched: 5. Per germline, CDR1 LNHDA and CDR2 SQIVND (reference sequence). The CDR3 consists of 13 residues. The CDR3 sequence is CASSVTGGGEQYF. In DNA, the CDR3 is TGTGCCAGTAGTGTGACAGGGGGCGGGGAGCAGTACTTC.

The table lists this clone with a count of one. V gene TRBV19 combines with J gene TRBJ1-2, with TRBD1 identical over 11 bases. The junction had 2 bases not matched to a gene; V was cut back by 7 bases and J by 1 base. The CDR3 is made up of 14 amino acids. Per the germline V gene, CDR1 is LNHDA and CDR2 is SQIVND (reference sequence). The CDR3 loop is CASIGTGGNYGYTF. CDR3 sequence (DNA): TGTGCCAGTATAGGGACAGGGGGTAACTATGGCTACACCTTC.

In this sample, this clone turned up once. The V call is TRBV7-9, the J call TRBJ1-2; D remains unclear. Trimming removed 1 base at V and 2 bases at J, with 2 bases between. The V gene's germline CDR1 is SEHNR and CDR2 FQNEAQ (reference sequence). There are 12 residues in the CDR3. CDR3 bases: TGTGCCAGCAGCTTAGGAAACTATGGCTACACCTTC. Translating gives CASSLGNYGYTF.

The chain's CDR3 is CASSPTGGAPQETQYF. DNA of the CDR3: TGTGCCAGCAGCCCCACGGGCGGGGCCCCCCAAGAGACCCAGTACTTC. The rearrangement uses TRBV7-3 and TRBJ2-5; D is perhaps TRBD2 (6 bases). Trimming shortened V by 5 bases and J by 1 base, and 17 bases separated the two germline ends. CDR3 length: 16 residues. Looked up from germline, CDR1 is SGHTA and CDR2 is FQGTGA.

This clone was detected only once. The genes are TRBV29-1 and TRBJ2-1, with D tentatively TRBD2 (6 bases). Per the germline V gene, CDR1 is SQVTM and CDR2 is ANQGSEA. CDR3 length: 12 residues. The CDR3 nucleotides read TGCAATTTCGGGGGTTCGGAAAATGAGCAGTTCTTC. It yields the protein CNFGGSENEQFF.